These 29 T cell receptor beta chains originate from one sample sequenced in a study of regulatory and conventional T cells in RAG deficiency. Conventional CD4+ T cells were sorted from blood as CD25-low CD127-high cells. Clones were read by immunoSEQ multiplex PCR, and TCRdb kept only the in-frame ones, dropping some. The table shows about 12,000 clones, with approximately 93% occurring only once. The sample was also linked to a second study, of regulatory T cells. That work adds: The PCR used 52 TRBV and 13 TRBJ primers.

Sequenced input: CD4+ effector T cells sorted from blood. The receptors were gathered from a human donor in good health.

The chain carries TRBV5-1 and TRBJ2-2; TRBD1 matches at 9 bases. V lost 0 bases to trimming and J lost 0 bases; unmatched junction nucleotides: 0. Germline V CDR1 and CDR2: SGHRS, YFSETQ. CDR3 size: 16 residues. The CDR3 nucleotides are TGCGCCAGCAGCTTGGGGGACAGGGCGAACACCGGGGAGCTGTTTTTT. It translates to CASSLGDRANTGELFF.

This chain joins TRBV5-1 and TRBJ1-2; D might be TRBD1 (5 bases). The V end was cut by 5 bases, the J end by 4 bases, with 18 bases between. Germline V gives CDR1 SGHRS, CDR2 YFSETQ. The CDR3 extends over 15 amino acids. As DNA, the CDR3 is TGCGCCAGCAGTCCCGGGACGGCGGGGGGCTATGGCTACACCTTC. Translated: CASSPGTAGGYGYTF.

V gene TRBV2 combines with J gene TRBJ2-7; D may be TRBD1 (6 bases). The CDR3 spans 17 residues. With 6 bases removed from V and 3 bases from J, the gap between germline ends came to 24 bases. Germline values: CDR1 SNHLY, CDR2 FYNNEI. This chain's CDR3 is CASREQPTGRRFYEQYF. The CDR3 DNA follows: TGTGCCAGCAGGGAGCAGCCGACAGGTAGGCGATTCTACGAGCAGTACTTC. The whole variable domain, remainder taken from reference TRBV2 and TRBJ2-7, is EPEVTQTPSHQVTQMGQEVILRCVPISNHLYFYWYRQILGQKVEFLVSFYNNEISEKSEIFDDQFSVERPDGSNFTLKIRSTKLEDSAMYFCASREQPTGRRFYEQYFGPGTRLTVT.

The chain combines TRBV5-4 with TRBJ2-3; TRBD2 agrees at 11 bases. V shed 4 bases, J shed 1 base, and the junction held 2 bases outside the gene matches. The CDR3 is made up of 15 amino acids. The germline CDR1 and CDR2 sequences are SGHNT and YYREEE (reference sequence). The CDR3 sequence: CASSLTSGGTDTQYF. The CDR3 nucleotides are TGTGCCAGCAGCCTGACTAGCGGGGGCACAGATACGCAGTATTTT.

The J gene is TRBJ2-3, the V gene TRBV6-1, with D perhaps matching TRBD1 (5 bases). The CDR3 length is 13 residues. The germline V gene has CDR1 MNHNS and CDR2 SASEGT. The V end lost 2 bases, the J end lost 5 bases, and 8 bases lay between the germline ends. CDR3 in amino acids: CASSEQGIDTQYF. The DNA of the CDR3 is TGTGCCAGCAGTGAACAGGGAATAGATACGCAGTATTTT.

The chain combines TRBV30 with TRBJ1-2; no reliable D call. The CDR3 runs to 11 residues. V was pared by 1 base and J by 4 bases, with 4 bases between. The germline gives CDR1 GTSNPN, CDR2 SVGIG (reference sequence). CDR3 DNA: TGTGCCTGGAGTGCCACCTATGGCTACACCTTC. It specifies CAWSATYGYTF.

As DNA, the CDR3 is TGTGCCAGCAGCTTATCAAGCTACGAGCAGTACTTC. The encoded protein is CASSLSSYEQYF. The chain has TRBV7-9 and TRBJ2-7; no reliable D call. The V gene's germline CDR1 is SEHNR and CDR2 FQNEAQ (reference sequence). The CDR3 is made up of 12 amino acids. V lost 2 bases, J lost 3 bases, and 5 bases lay in between. The whole variable domain, remainder taken from reference TRBV7-9 and TRBJ2-7, is DTGVSQNPRHKITKRGQNVTFRCDPISEHNRLYWYRQTLGQGPEFLTYFQNEAQLEKSRLLSDRFSAERPKGSFSTLEIQRTEQGDSAMYLCASSLSSYEQYFGPGTRLTVT.

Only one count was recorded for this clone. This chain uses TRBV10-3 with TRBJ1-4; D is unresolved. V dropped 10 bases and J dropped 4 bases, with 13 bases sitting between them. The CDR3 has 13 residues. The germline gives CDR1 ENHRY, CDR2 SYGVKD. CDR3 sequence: CATQSADNEKLFF. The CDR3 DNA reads TGTGCCACTCAGAGTGCGGATAATGAAAAACTGTTTTTT.

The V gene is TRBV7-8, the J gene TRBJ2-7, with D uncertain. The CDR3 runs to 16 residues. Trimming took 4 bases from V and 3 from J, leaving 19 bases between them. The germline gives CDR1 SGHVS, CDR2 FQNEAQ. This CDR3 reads CASSSHRSTLVYEQYF. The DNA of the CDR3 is TGTGCCAGCAGCTCACATCGGTCCACCCTTGTCTACGAGCAGTACTTC.

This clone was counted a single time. CDR3 nucleotides: TGCGCCAGCAGCTTGGCCACGTTGGACGGATACTCCTACGAGCAGTACTTC. This gives the protein CASSLATLDGYSYEQYF. J is TRBJ2-7 and V is TRBV5-1; the D is unclear. V was cut by 0 bases and J by 0 bases, with 16 bases left in between. The CDR3 totals 17 residues. Germline V gene sequence: CDR1 SGHRS, CDR2 YFSETQ. The full variable domain, completed using reference TRBV5-1 and TRBJ2-7, is KAGVTQTPRYLIKTRGQQVTLSCSPISGHRSVSWYQQTPGQGLQFLFEYFSETQRNKGNFPGRFSGRQFSNSRSEMNVSTLELGDSALYLCASSLATLDGYSYEQYFGPGTRLTVT.

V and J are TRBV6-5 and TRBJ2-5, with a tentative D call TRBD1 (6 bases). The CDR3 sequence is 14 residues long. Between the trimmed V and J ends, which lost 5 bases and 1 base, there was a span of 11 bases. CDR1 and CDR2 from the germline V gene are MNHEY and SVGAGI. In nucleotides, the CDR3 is TGTGCCAGCAGTCAGACAGGCCCCCAAGAGACCCAGTACTTC. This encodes CASSQTGPQETQYF.

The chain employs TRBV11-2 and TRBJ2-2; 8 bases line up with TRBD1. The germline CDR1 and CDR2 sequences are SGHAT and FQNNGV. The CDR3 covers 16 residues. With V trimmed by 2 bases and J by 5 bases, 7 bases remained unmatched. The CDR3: CASSLTDRALTGELFF. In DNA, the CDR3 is TGTGCCAGCAGCTTAACGGACAGGGCCCTAACCGGGGAGCTGTTTTTT.

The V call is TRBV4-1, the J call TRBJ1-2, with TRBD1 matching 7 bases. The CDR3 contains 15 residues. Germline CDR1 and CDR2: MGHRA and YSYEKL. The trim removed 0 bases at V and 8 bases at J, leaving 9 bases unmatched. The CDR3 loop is CASSQDERGRWGYTF. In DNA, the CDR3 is TGCGCCAGCAGCCAAGATGAGAGGGGGCGTTGGGGCTACACCTTC.

The CDR3 nucleotides are TGTGCCAGCAGCTTATATCCCCCGGGACTAGCGGACTCCTACGAGCAGTACTTC. Encoded protein: CASSLYPPGLADSYEQYF. This chain links TRBV13 with TRBJ2-7, with 11 bases lining up with TRBD2. V lost 2 bases to trimming and J lost 0 bases; unmatched junction nucleotides: 9. The CDR3 length is 18 residues. Germline CDR1 is PRHDT and CDR2 is FYEKMQ (reference sequence).

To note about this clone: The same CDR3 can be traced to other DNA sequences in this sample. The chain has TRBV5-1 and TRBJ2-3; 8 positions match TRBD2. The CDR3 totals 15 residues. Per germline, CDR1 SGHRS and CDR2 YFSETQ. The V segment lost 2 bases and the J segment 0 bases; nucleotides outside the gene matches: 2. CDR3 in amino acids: CASSLGGGSTDTQYF. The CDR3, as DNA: TGCGCCAGCAGCTTAGGCGGGGGGAGCACAGATACGCAGTATTTT.

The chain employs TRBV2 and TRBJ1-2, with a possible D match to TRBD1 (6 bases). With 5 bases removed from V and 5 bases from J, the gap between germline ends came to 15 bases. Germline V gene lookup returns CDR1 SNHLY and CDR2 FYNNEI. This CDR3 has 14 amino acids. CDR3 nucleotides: TGTGCCAGCAGTAGGGGGGGGCTTCCGTATGGCTACACCTTC. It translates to CASSRGGLPYGYTF.

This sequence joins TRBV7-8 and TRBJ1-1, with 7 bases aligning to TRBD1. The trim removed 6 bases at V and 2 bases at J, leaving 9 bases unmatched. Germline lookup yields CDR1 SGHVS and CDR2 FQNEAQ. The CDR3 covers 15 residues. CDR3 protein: CASSRRTGQNTEAFF. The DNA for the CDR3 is TGTGCCAGCAGTAGACGGACAGGACAAAACACTGAAGCTTTCTTT.

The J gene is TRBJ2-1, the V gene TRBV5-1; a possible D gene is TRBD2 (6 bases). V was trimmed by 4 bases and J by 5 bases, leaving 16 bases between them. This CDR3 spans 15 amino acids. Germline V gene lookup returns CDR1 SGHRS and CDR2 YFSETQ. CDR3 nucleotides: TGCGCCAGCAGCCCGGGCGGGGAACTTGACAATGAGCAGTTCTTC. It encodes CASSPGGELDNEQFF.

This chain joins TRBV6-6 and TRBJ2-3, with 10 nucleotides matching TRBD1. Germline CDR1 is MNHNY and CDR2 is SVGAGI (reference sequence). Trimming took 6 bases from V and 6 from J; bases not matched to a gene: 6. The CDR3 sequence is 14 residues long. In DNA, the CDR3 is TGTGCCAGCAGGCGTGACAGGGGGCGGGATACGCAGTATTTT. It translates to CASRRDRGRDTQYF.

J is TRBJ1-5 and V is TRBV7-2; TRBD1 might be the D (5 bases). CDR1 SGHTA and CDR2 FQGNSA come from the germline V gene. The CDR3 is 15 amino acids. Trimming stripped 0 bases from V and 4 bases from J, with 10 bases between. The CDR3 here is CASSLALTANQPQHF. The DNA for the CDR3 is TGTGCCAGCAGCTTAGCTTTGACAGCTAATCAGCCCCAGCATTTT.

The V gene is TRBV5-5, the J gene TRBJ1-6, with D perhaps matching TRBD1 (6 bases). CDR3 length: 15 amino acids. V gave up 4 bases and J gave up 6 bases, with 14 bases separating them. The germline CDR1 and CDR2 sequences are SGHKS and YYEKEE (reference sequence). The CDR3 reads CASSQGGGTNSPLHF. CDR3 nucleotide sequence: TGTGCCAGCAGCCAAGGGGGGGGGACTAATTCACCCCTCCACTTT.

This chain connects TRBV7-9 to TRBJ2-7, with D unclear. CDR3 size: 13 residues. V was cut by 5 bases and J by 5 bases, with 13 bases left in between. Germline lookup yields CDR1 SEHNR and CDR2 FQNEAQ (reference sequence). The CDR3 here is CASSPGPWDEQYF. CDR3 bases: TGTGCCAGCAGCCCCGGGCCATGGGACGAGCAGTACTTC.

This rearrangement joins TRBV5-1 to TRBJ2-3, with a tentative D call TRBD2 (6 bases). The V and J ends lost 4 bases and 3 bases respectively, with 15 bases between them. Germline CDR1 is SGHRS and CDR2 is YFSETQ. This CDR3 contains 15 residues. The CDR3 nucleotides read TGCGCCAGCAGCCTTGGGACTCCCAGGACAGATACGCAGTATTTT. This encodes CASSLGTPRTDTQYF.

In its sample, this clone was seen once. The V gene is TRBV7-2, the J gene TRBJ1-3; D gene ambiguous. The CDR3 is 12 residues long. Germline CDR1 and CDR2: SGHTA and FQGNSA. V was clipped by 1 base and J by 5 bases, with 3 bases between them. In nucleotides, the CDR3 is TGTGCCAGCAGCTTAGACAGAAACACCATATATTTT. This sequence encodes CASSLDRNTIYF.

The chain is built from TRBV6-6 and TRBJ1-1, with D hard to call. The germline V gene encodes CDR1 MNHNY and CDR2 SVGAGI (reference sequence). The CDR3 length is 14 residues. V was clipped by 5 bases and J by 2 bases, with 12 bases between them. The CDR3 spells CASSPETDNTEAFF. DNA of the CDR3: TGTGCCAGCAGTCCCGAGACTGACAACACTGAAGCTTTCTTT.

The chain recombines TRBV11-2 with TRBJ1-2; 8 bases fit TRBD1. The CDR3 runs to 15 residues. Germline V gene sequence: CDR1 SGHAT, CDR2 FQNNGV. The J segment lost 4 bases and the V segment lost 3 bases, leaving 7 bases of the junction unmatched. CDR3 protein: CASSFGQGQSYGYTF. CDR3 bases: TGTGCCAGCAGCTTCGGACAGGGCCAGAGCTATGGCTACACCTTC.

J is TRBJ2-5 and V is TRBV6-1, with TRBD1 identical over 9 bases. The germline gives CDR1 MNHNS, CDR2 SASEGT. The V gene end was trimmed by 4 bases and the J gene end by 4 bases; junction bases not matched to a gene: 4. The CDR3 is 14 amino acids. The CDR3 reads CASSGNRGLETQYF. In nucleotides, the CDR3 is TGTGCCAGCAGTGGCAACAGGGGGCTAGAGACCCAGTACTTC.

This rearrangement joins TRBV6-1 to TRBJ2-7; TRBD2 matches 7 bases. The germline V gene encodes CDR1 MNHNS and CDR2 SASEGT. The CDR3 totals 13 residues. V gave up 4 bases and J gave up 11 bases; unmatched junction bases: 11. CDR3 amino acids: CASSAGLAASEYF. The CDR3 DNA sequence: TGTGCCAGCAGTGCAGGCCTAGCGGCAAGTGAGTACTTC.

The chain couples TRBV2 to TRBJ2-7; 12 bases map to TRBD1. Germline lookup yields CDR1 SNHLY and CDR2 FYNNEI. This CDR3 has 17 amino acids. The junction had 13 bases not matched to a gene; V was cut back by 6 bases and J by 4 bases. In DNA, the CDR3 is TGTGCCAGCAGGAATGCCGGGACAGGGGGCGCCAGATACGAGCAGTACTTC. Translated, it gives CASRNAGTGGARYEQYF.